The following is a T cell receptor beta chain sequence with its context. This sample is drawn from a study of blood T cell repertoires in COVID-19. Only in-frame clones appear in the TCRdb table, and some are missing; sequencing was by immunoSEQ multiplex PCR. The sample shows 340,000 or so clones, 86% of them seen only once. V lost 0 bases to trimming and J lost 5 bases; unmatched junction nucleotides: 12. Germline values: CDR1 SGHDT, CDR2 YYEEEE. This CDR3 has 17 amino acids. The receptor comes from a woman in her forties with acute COVID-19. The rearrangement links TRBV5-6 to TRBJ1-2; TRBD1 matches 8 bases. Sequenced material: PBMCs or T cells enriched from blood (not recorded which). The CDR3 protein is CASSLGTGIFSSYGYTF. CDR3 sequence (DNA): TGTGCCAGCAGCTTGGGGACAGGGATATTCTCTAGTTATGGCTACACCTTC.